This TCR beta chain is from a study of shared clonotypes between healthy human individuals. Across the whole study: Every donor yielded three CD4 naive, three CD4 memory, two CD8 naive and one CD8 memory plate.

The germline gives CDR1 ENHRY, CDR2 SYGVKD. The CDR3 length is 16 residues. With 6 bases removed from V and 0 bases from J, the gap between germline ends came to 18 bases. This table comes from immunoSEQ multiplex PCR, and its TCRdb copy is limited to in-frame clones, with some not included. The sample yields approximately 2.4 million clones, approximately 95% seen once. The receptor was derived from a young man in good health. The material sequenced was naive CD4+ T cells sorted from blood. As for subset: CD45RA+ positively selected. The V call is TRBV10-3, the J call TRBJ2-7; either TRBD1 or TRBD2 may supply D (5 bases each). The DNA for the CDR3 is TGTGCCATCAGCCCGGGACCCAGTACAATCTCCTACGAGCAGTACTTC. Translation gives CAISPGPSTISYEQYF.